The present TCR beta chain was sequenced within a study of lymphopenia after photon versus proton radiotherapy. Overall study findings and caveats: Proton therapy kept repertoires fairly stable, unlike photons, which gained effector/memory cells. Post-nadir diversity loss with photons came from oligoclonal expansion, particularly CD8+ Temra cells. Better survival with proton therapy was suggested as possible, not demonstrated. In patients who died, overall survival fell as post-nadir TCR diversity dropped more.

Using immunoSEQ multiplex PCR, the repertoire was profiled, and TCRdb retains in-frame clones only, with some absent. The sample carries approximately 24,000 clones, approximately 88% recorded once. This clone was observed once. The antigen remains unidentified. V trimming: 3 bases; J trimming: 1 base; junction bases outside the gene matches: 4. CDR3 length: 16 amino acids. Germline loops: CDR1 SEHNR, CDR2 FQNEAQ (reference sequence). The chain has TRBV7-9 and TRBJ1-2, with 11 nucleotides matching TRBD1. The clonotype was recovered from a man aged 50 to 59 with gastric cancer. The sequencing used peripheral blood, collected from a patient treated with photon-based radiotherapy. The CDR3 nucleotides read TGTGCCAGCAGCTTCGGACAGGGGGCCAATAACTATGGCTACACCTTC. It codes for CASSFGQGANNYGYTF. Full variable domain (remainder filled in from reference TRBV7-9 and TRBJ1-2): DTGVSQNPRHKITKRGQNVTFRCDPISEHNRLYWYRQTLGQGPEFLTYFQNEAQLEKSRLLSDRFSAERPKGSFSTLEIQRTEQGDSAMYLCASSFGQGANNYGYTFGSGTRLTVV.